A selection of T cell receptor beta chains follows, all from one sample in a study of CD8 T cells in ankylosing spondylitis. TCRdb called the 5' RACE reads again in MiXCR, with one record for every CDR3 protein. The sample yields about 440,000 distinct CDR3 sequences, 15% to 20% seen once. The material sequenced was blood, either unsorted or a sorted T cell fraction (not recorded which). The receptors were gathered from a male donor with ankylosing spondylitis. Each CDR3 is given without its conserved first and last residue. The order of the fields is V gene, CDR3 protein.

TRBV20-1	SIGGAWNEQY
TRBV7-2	ASRPNRGGVLNTEAF
TRBV15	ATSRDRGRVDGYT
TRBV27	ATRGGNQETQY
TRBV28	ASSPQDGGNTEAF
TRBV2	ASSEVLKNTEAF
TRBV5-1	ASSSTGRPSGANVLT
TRBV20-1	SAPRTRTGEAF
TRBV6-1	ASSRGTSGGLETQY
TRBV18	ASSPQGLTAEAF
TRBV11-3	ASSLGVTAF
TRBV12-3/TRBV12-4	ASSGLAGRQETQY
TRBV5-1	ASSYIVSSEQF
TRBV15	ATSRLGGRGAGMRNEQF
TRBV20-1	SARDVGLAGFAYEQY